These 26 T cell receptor beta chains originate from one sample sequenced in a study of T cell responses to AZD1222 COVID-19 vaccine. This table comes from immunoSEQ multiplex PCR, and its TCRdb copy is limited to in-frame clones, with some not included. Among 150,000 to 200,000 clones, around 92% were seen once, and the ten largest hold 0.7% to 0.9%. The sample in question was peripheral blood, obtained on day 0 of AZD1222 vaccination. These receptors all stem from an adult in good health.

DNA of the CDR3: TGTGCTAGTGGTTCCCAGGGTCAGCCCCAGCATTTT. Protein product: CASGSQGQPQHF. The chain joins TRBV12-5 to TRBJ1-5; D possibly corresponds to TRBD1 (5 bases). CDR1 is LGHNT and CDR2 is FRNRAP in the germline V gene. The CDR3 contains 12 residues. The V end lost 4 bases, the J end lost 6 bases, and 7 bases lay between the germline ends. The variable domain in full, completed from reference TRBV12-5 and TRBJ1-5, reads DARVTQTPRHKVTEMGQEVTMRCQPILGHNTVFWYRQTMMQGLELLAYFRNRAPLDDSGMPKDRFSAEMPDATLATLKIQPSEPRDSAVYFCASGSQGQPQHFGDGTRLSIL.

This rearrangement joins TRBV7-2 to TRBJ1-5; maybe TRBD1 (6 bases). In germline, CDR1 is SGHTA, CDR2 FQGNSA. The CDR3 runs to 15 residues. Trimming took off 5 bases at V and 5 bases at J, with 16 bases between the two ends. The CDR3 loop reads CASSPRGAFDQPQHF. For the CDR3, the DNA is TGTGCCAGCAGCCCCAGGGGCGCGTTTGATCAGCCCCAGCATTTT.

The chain links TRBV2 to TRBJ1-6; D remains unclear. Germline lookup yields CDR1 SNHLY and CDR2 FYNNEI. The V end was cut by 1 base, the J end by 10 bases, with 11 bases between. CDR3 length equals 14 residues. CDR3 bases: TGTGCCAGCAGTGAAGGACATTTGGCGTCACCCCTCCACTTT. This sequence encodes CASSEGHLASPLHF. The full variable domain, its missing parts supplied by reference TRBV2 and TRBJ1-6, is EPEVTQTPSHQVTQMGQEVILRCVPISNHLYFYWYRQILGQKVEFLVSFYNNEISEKSEIFDDQFSVERPDGSNFTLKIRSTKLEDSAMYFCASSEGHLASPLHFGNGTRLTVT.

This chain links TRBV28 with TRBJ1-6; 8 bases match TRBD1. The CDR3 spans 14 residues. Trimming took 8 bases from V and 8 from J; bases not matched to a gene: 8. Germline lookup yields CDR1 MDHEN and CDR2 SYDVKM. CDR3 coding DNA: TGTGCCAGCTTGGGCCCAGGGGGCTATTCACCCCTCCACTTT. Translating it yields CASLGPGGYSPLHF. Looking up the rest from reference TRBV28 and TRBJ1-6 gives the full variable domain: DVKVTQSSRYLVKRTGEKVFLECVQDMDHENMFWYRQDPGLGLRLIYFSYDVKMKEKGDIPEGYSVSREKKERFSLILESASTNQTSMYLCASLGPGGYSPLHFGNGTRLTVT.

The V and J genes are TRBV18 and TRBJ1-2, with D possibly TRBD1 on 5 matching bases. V was shortened by 5 bases and J by 6 bases, with 28 bases between the two germline ends. The CDR3 is 18 amino acids. Germline V gene lookup returns CDR1 KGHSH and CDR2 LQKENI. CDR3 sequence reads: CASSSGIAGTMRIDGYTF. The CDR3 DNA sequence: TGTGCCAGCTCATCGGGAATCGCGGGGACCATGAGAATAGATGGCTACACCTTC. The whole variable domain, filled in from reference TRBV18 and TRBJ1-2, reads NAGVMQNPRHLVRRRGQEARLRCSPMKGHSHVYWYRQLPEEGLKFMVYLQKENIIDESGMPKERFSAEFPKEGPSILRIQQVVRGDSAAYFCASSSGIAGTMRIDGYTFGSGTRLTVV.

Here the CDR3 DNA reads TGTGCCTGGGTGACAGCGACCTACGAGCAGTACTTC. Protein: CAWVTATYEQYF. V gene TRBV30 combines with J gene TRBJ2-7; a weak D match, TRBD1 (5 bases). Germline CDR1 is GTSNPN and CDR2 is SVGIG (reference sequence). Trimming removed 5 bases from V and 2 bases from J, with 10 bases in between. The CDR3 contains 12 residues.

Regarding this clone: This same CDR3 is encoded by further DNA sequences in the sample. The chain combines TRBV5-1 with TRBJ2-7; D is unresolved. V dropped 0 bases and J dropped 2 bases, with 6 bases sitting between them. Germline CDR1 is SGHRS and CDR2 is YFSETQ. CDR3 length equals 13 residues. The CDR3 loop is CASSLGGTYEQYF. The CDR3 DNA is TGCGCCAGCAGCTTGGGTGGCACCTACGAGCAGTACTTC. Looking up the rest from reference TRBV5-1 and TRBJ2-7 gives the full variable domain: KAGVTQTPRYLIKTRGQQVTLSCSPISGHRSVSWYQQTPGQGLQFLFEYFSETQRNKGNFPGRFSGRQFSNSRSEMNVSTLELGDSALYLCASSLGGTYEQYFGPGTRLTVT.

This clone was observed a single time. This chain links TRBV5-6 with TRBJ2-1; D might be TRBD1 (5 bases). V lost 0 bases, J lost 6 bases, and 13 bases lay in between. There are 15 residues in the CDR3. In germline, CDR1 is SGHDT, CDR2 YYEEEE. CDR3: CASSLGQGRANEQFF. The CDR3 DNA is TGTGCCAGCAGCTTGGGGCAGGGTCGCGCCAATGAGCAGTTCTTC. The complete variable domain, with remaining parts taken from reference TRBV5-6 and TRBJ2-1, reads DAGVTQSPTHLIKTRGQQVTLRCSPKSGHDTVSWYQQALGQGPQFIFQYYEEEERQRGNFPDRFSGHQFPNYSSELNVNALLLGDSALYLCASSLGQGRANEQFFGPGTRLTVL.

This chain uses TRBV4-1 with TRBJ2-7; 7 bases are a match to TRBD1. CDR3 size: 14 residues. Unmatched junction bases numbered 2, after V lost 2 bases and J lost 1 base. The germline CDR1 and CDR2 sequences are MGHRA and YSYEKL. The CDR3 nucleotides are TGCGCCAGCAGCCAAAGGACAGGATCCTACGAGCAGTACTTC. Translated: CASSQRTGSYEQYF.

The chain joins TRBV7-2 to TRBJ1-2; D is uncertain. This CDR3 has 16 residues. The germline V and J ends were trimmed by 2 bases and 6 bases, with 19 bases remaining between them. Germline lookup yields CDR1 SGHTA and CDR2 FQGNSA. This CDR3 reads CASSLFIGESTNGYTF. Here the CDR3 DNA reads TGTGCCAGCAGCTTATTCATCGGGGAGTCCACGAATGGCTACACCTTC.

This rearrangement joins TRBV3-1 (or the pseudogene TRBV3-2) to TRBJ2-3, with 7 bases lining up with TRBD1. This CDR3 has 18 amino acids. Looked up from germline, CDR1 is LGHDT and CDR2 is YNNKEL (reference sequence). V was pared by 0 bases and J by 0 bases, with 9 bases of the junction left unmatched. The CDR3 reads CASSQDWDRRRSTDTQYF. CDR3 nucleotide sequence: TGTGCCAGCAGCCAAGATTGGGACAGAAGACGTAGCACAGATACGCAGTATTTT.

The chain carries TRBV3-1 (or the pseudogene TRBV3-2) and TRBJ2-6; TRBD1 might be the D (5 bases). Germline V gene sequence: CDR1 LGHDT, CDR2 YNNKEL (reference sequence). V was shortened by 3 bases and J by 1 base, with 7 bases between the two germline ends. This CDR3 is built from 15 residues. As DNA, the CDR3 is TGTGCCAGCAGCCACCCAGGGTCTGGGGCCAACGTCCTGACTTTC. Residues: CASSHPGSGANVLTF.

The V gene is TRBV28, the J gene TRBJ1-2; D may be TRBD1 (6 bases). The CDR3 contains 14 residues. Germline V gives CDR1 MDHEN, CDR2 SYDVKM. Trimming removed 5 bases at V and 0 bases at J, with 10 bases between. The CDR3 loop is CASSGQPPNYGYTF. The CDR3 DNA reads TGTGCCAGCAGTGGACAGCCACCTAACTATGGCTACACCTTC.

The gene calls are TRBV7-2 and TRBJ1-5, with TRBD1 matching 8 bases. CDR3 size: 19 residues. The V and J ends lost 2 bases and 4 bases, in that order; junction bases with no gene match: 16. The germline V gene encodes CDR1 SGHTA and CDR2 FQGNSA. The CDR3 here is CASSLNPDSQTGGNQPQHF. The CDR3, as DNA: TGTGCCAGCAGCTTAAACCCGGACTCACAAACAGGGGGTAATCAGCCCCAGCATTTT.

Only a few counts were recorded for this clone. The gene calls are TRBV6-2 or TRBV6-3 and TRBJ1-5; D not resolved. The CDR3 is made up of 14 amino acids. Germline V gene lookup returns CDR1 MNHEY and CDR2 SVGEGT. Trimming removed 0 bases from V and 5 bases from J, with 8 bases in between. The CDR3 bases are TGTGCCAGCAGTTACTCCACAGCCCATCAGCCCCAGCATTTT. Translated, it gives CASSYSTAHQPQHF.

This chain joins TRBV6-2 or TRBV6-3 and TRBJ2-5; tentative D call: TRBD1 (6 bases). The CDR3 length is 16 residues. V was pared by 2 bases and J by 9 bases, with 22 bases between. CDR1 and CDR2 from the germline V gene are MNHEY and SVGEGT. The CDR3, as DNA: TGTGCCAGCAGTTACACCCCCAGGGGCAGGCTGGTGCCCCAGTACTTC. Translated: CASSYTPRGRLVPQYF.

This sequence joins TRBV28 and TRBJ2-5; TRBD1 might be the D (5 bases). There are 17 residues in the CDR3. Per the germline V gene, CDR1 is MDHEN and CDR2 is SYDVKM. The V end was cut by 3 bases, the J end by 4 bases, with 21 bases between. The CDR3 sequence: CASSFHGRTFQGETQYF. The CDR3 DNA follows: TGTGCCAGCAGTTTCCATGGTCGGACATTCCAGGGAGAGACCCAGTACTTC.

The J gene is TRBJ1-1, the V gene TRBV9; D call uncertain. Germline CDR1 and CDR2: SGDLS and YYNGEE. V was cut by 2 bases and J by 4 bases, with 21 bases left in between. The CDR3 extends over 17 amino acids. The DNA of the CDR3 is TGTGCCAGCAGCGTGGCACCTCAGACTCGTCTCGGCACTGAAGCTTTCTTT. It yields the protein CASSVAPQTRLGTEAFF.

The chain is built from TRBV3-1 (or the pseudogene TRBV3-2) and TRBJ1-2; D is unresolved. The CDR3 extends over 14 amino acids. Trimming left V 3 bases short and J 4 bases short, with 12 bases between. The germline V gene has CDR1 LGHDT and CDR2 YNNKEL (reference sequence). CDR3 in amino acids: CASSHRPTAYGYTF. The CDR3 DNA follows: TGTGCCAGCAGCCACCGACCGACCGCCTATGGCTACACCTTC.

The V and J genes are TRBV5-1 and TRBJ2-7; tentatively, D is TRBD1 or TRBD2 (6 bases each). V lost 0 bases and J 6 bases, leaving 13 bases between the germline ends. CDR3 length equals 14 residues. CDR1 is SGHRS, CDR2 YFSETQ, per germline. In DNA, the CDR3 is TGCGCCAGCAGCTTGGCCACTGAGGGGGGCGAGCAGTACTTC. This translates into CASSLATEGGEQYF.

The rearrangement uses TRBV4-3 and TRBJ1-2; D remains unclear. This CDR3 is 14 amino acids long. V gave up 0 bases and J gave up 3 bases, with 8 bases separating them. CDR1 LGHNA and CDR2 YSLEER come from the germline V gene. CDR3: CASSQEVSHYGYTF. CDR3 DNA: TGCGCCAGCAGCCAAGAAGTCTCCCACTATGGCTACACCTTC.

The V gene is TRBV27, the J gene TRBJ1-6, with a possible D match to TRBD1 (5 bases). Trimming removed 4 bases from V and 6 bases from J, with 10 bases in between. There are 14 residues in the CDR3. Germline CDR1 MNHEY, CDR2 SMNVEV (reference sequence). Here the CDR3 DNA reads TGTGCCAGCAGTTATCGGGACCTTAATTCACCCCTCCACTTT. This translates into CASSYRDLNSPLHF.

This chain links TRBV25-1 with TRBJ1-1, with 7 nucleotides matching TRBD1. J was trimmed by 4 bases and V by 6 bases; bases with no gene match: 11. CDR1 is MGHDK and CDR2 is SYGVNS in the germline V gene. This CDR3 region has 15 residues. The CDR3 DNA is TGTGCCAGCAGAAACAGGGGAGCTTCTGGCACTGAAGCTTTCTTT. Its translation: CASRNRGASGTEAFF.

V gene TRBV4-1 combines with J gene TRBJ2-5, with 10 bases aligning to TRBD2. Per the germline V gene, CDR1 is MGHRA and CDR2 is YSYEKL. The V and J ends lost 4 bases and 0 bases, in that order; junction bases with no gene match: 5. This CDR3 has 16 amino acids. The DNA of the CDR3 is TGCGCCAGCAGCCGGACTAGCGGTGCTTACCAAGAGACCCAGTACTTC. This translates into CASSRTSGAYQETQYF.

CDR3 in amino acids: CASSLGAGGDEQYF. Here the CDR3 DNA reads TGTGCCAGCAGCTTAGGTGCAGGGGGCGACGAGCAGTACTTC. This chain uses TRBV7-6 with TRBJ2-7; 8 nucleotides line up with TRBD1. The germline V gene has CDR1 SGHVS and CDR2 FNYEAQ. V was pared by 1 base and J by 5 bases, with 4 bases of the junction left unmatched. This CDR3 contains 14 residues.

The chain is built from TRBV23-1 and TRBJ2-2, with 8 bases matching TRBD1. TRBV23-1 is classed as an ORF, of uncertain function. V lost 6 bases to trimming and J lost 1 base; unmatched junction nucleotides: 4. This CDR3 region has 15 residues. CDR3 nucleotides: TGCGCCAGCAGACCCGGGACAGGGAACACCGGGGAGCTGTTTTTT. This encodes CASRPGTGNTGELFF.